This TCR beta chain was captured in a study of cytomegalovirus exposure and HLA in healthy donors (TCRdb year 2017). Background for the entire study: The 700 or so repertoires of the first cohort and the approximately 130 validation repertoires were produced on the same platform, according to a later analysis. The aim of the study was to test whether cataloging public T cell receptors could identify signatures of past pathogen exposure. In addition to the first cohort of approximately 670 subjects, a separate validation cohort of about 120 different subjects was used. The study combined high-throughput TCR immunosequencing, statistical association of individual TCRs with disease status, and machine learning to predict cytomegalovirus infection status.

What the study reported, not specific to this receptor: Most TCR sequences were seen in very few donors, while some public TCRs were found in many individuals. A later analysis had no HLA typing for the validation cohort, so co-occurrence there was scored across all 110 or so repertoires. In both the original and validation cohorts, the classifier was reported to diagnose cytomegalovirus status with high specificity and sensitivity. Subsequent analysis determined that TCRs grouped into clusters in the first cohort also showed a tendency toward co-occurrence across the 120 or so validation repertoires, and 94% of cluster scores exceeded 0. It was suggested by the authors that the approach could potentially be generalized to other disease states and immunological phenotypes. In vitro tests confirmed that a few of the cytomegalovirus-associated TCR beta chains recognize cytomegalovirus antigens. The study listed 150 to 200 TCR beta chains as associated with cytomegalovirus.

CDR1 and CDR2 were assigned from the germline V gene as SGHRS and YFSETQ. The CDR3 runs 13 amino acids, cysteine and phenylalanine included. Only the CDR3 part of the read is kept: 39 bases, read in frame from the first base. V sheds 2 bases and J sheds 0 bases, leaving 6 bases between their ends. The donors were included in the validation cohort of around 120 subjects, a group kept apart from the approximately 650-subject first cohort. As concerns this clone: The antigen it recognizes is unknown. Base qualities are not provided; no much larger clone lies one nucleotide away.

The receptor library was made with the immunoSEQ multiplex PCR assay. For the original study's pipeline: A statistical classification framework was built for diagnosing cytomegalovirus status from the catalog of TCR beta chain sequences. TCRdb retrieved this table from immuneACCESS and kept in-frame rearrangements only. Not all clones are present; in checked studies, unresolved V genes account for under half, and no reason is known for the remainder. The V and J calls and clone size are taken from that table; D and trimming were inferred from the DNA. The sample records some 240,000 clones, about nine tenths of which are singletons. The top ten hold about 2% of the sample.

The sequence is built from TRBV5-1 and TRBJ2-7, with the D segment identity uncertain. The specimen sequenced was PBMCs. This receptor was taken from a woman between 18 and 29 years old in good health and CMV-seropositive. The CDR3 amino acid sequence is: CASSFPSSYEQYF. The bases are TGCGCCAGCAGCTTCCCTAGCTCCTACGAGCAGTACTTC. Where the CDR3 stops, the reference TRBV5-1 and TRBJ2-7 genes take over; the full variable domain is KAGVTQTPRYLIKTRGQQVTLSCSPISGHRSVSWYQQTPGQGLQFLFEYFSETQRNKGNFPGRFSGRQFSNSRSEMNVSTLELGDSALYLCASSFPSSYEQYFGPGTRLTVT.